The clone carrying this T cell receptor (beta chain) appeared a few times. Its target is not known. From the RT-PCR reads, TCRdb called clonotypes with MiXCR, one entry per CDR3 protein. The table lists about half a million distinct CDR3 sequences, about 7.6% of them singletons. CDR3 length: 11 amino acids. J was trimmed by 11 bases and V by 6 bases; bases with no gene match: 5. The data belong to a study of response to subunit inactivated influenza vaccine. Findings and limits, study-wide: Each seasonal influenza vaccination, the authors suggested, recruits few new T cells.

J is TRBJ1-1 and V is TRBV12-3 or TRBV12-4; 8 bases map to TRBD1. The sample in question was PBMCs from blood, obtained roughly 24 months after vaccination. The receptor comes from a man between 50 and 70 years old who received an inactivated influenza vaccine. The CDR3 is CASRAGGIAFF. CDR3 DNA: TGTGCCAGCAGGGCAGGGGGCATCGCTTTCTTT.